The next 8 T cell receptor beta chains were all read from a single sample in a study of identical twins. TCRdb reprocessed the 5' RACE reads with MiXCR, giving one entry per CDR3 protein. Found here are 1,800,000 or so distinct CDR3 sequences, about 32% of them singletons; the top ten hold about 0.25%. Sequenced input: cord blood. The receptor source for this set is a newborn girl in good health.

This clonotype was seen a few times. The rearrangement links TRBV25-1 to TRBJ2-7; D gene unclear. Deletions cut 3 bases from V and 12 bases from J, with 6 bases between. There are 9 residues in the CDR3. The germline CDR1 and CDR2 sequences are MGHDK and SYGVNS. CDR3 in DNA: TGTGCCAGCAGTGATCTGCTGTACTTC. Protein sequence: CASSDLLYF.

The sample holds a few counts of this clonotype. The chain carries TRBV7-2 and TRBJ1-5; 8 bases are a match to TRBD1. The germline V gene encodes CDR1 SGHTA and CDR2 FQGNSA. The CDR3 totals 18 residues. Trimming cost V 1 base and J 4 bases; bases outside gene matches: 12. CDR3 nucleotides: TGTGCCAGCAGCTTAGGACAGGGGCGCCCATTGTGGAATCAGCCCCAGCATTTT. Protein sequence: CASSLGQGRPLWNQPQHF.

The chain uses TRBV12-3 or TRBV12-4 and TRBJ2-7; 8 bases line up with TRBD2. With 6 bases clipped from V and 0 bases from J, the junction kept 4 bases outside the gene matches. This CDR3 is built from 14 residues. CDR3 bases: TGTGCCAGCAGCCAGCGGGGGTACTCCTACGAGCAGTACTTC. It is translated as CASSQRGYSYEQYF.

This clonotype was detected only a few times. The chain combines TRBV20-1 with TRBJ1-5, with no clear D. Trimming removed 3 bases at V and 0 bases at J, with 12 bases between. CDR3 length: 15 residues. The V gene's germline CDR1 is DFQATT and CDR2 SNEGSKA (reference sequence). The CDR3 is CSASRMEYSNQPQHF. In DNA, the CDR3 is TGCAGTGCTAGCCGCATGGAGTATAGCAATCAGCCCCAGCATTTT.

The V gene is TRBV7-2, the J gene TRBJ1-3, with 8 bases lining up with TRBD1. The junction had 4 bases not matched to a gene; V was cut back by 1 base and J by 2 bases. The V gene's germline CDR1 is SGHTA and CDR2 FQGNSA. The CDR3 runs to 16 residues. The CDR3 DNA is TGTGCCAGCAGCTTAGTACAACAGGGGGCTGGAAACACCATATATTTT. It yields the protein CASSLVQQGAGNTIYF.

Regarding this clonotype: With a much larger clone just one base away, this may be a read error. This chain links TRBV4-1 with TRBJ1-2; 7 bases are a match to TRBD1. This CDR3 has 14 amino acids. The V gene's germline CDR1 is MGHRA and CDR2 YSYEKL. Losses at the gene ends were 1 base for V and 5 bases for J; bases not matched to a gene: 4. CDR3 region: CASSQADREYGYTF. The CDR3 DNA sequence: TGCGCCAGCAGCCAAGCAGACAGGGAATATGGCTACACCTTC.

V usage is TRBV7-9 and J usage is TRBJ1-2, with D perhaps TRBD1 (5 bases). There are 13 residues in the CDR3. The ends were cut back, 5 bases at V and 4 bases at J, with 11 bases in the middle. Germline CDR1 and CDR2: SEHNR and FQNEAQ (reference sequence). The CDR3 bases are TGTGCCAGCAGCCGCTTTACAGGCTATGGCTACACCTTC. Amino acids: CASSRFTGYGYTF.

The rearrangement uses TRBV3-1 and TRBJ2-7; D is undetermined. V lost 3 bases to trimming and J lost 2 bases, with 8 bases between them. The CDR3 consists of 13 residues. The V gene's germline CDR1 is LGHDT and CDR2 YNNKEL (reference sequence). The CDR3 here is CASSHGQAYEQYF. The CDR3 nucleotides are TGTGCCAGCAGCCATGGTCAGGCCTACGAGCAGTACTTC.